The 23 T cell receptor beta chains listed next were all sequenced from one sample in a study of cytomegalovirus exposure and HLA in healthy donors. The PCR was carried out with 60 Vbeta primers and 13 Jbeta primers. Repertoires were generated with immunoSEQ multiplex PCR, while TCRdb's copy carries only in-frame clones and drops some. This sample's table reports tens of thousands of clones. Sequencing used PBMCs. These receptors were obtained from a woman aged 60 to 75 in good health and CMV-seropositive.

This chain connects TRBV6-1 to TRBJ1-1, with D unresolved. From germline, CDR1 is MNHNS and CDR2 SASEGT. This CDR3 is 13 amino acids long. V was clipped by 0 bases and J by 8 bases, with 10 bases between them. DNA for the CDR3: TGTGCCAGCAGTGAAGCGTCGTACCGGGAAGCTTTCTTT. Its translation is CASSEASYREAFF.

V usage is TRBV19 and J usage is TRBJ2-7, with 9 positions matching TRBD1. CDR1 and CDR2 from the germline V gene are LNHDA and SQIVND (reference sequence). This CDR3 comprises 15 residues. Trimming at V came to 3 bases and at J to 6 bases, leaving 9 bases not matched to a gene. Written as DNA, the CDR3 is TGTGCCAGTAGTATCGGGGACAGGGTTGTAGGCGAGCAGTACTTC. It is translated as CASSIGDRVVGEQYF.

The chain is built from TRBV5-6 and TRBJ1-1, with D hard to call. V dropped 6 bases and J dropped 5 bases, with 17 bases sitting between them. This CDR3 has 14 residues. Germline V lookup: CDR1 SGHDT, CDR2 YYEEEE. The CDR3 region has the DNA TGTGCCAGCACCCCCCAGGCCCGACGGACTGAAGCTTTCTTT. Its translation is CASTPQARRTEAFF.

This chain links TRBV5-1 with TRBJ2-1; no clear D. The CDR3 sequence is 16 residues long. Between the trimmed V and J ends, which lost 0 bases and 0 bases, there was a span of 10 bases. CDR1 is SGHRS, CDR2 YFSETQ, per germline. This CDR3 is CASSLGPSSSYNEQFF. CDR3 sequence (DNA): TGCGCCAGCAGCTTGGGCCCCTCTAGCTCCTACAATGAGCAGTTCTTC.

The gene calls are TRBV4-1 and TRBJ2-3; D perhaps matches TRBD2 (5 bases). Per germline, CDR1 MGHRA and CDR2 YSYEKL. The CDR3 runs to 16 residues. The V end lost 1 base, the J end lost 2 bases, and 13 bases lay between the germline ends. The CDR3 coding sequence is TGCGCCAGCAGCCAAGCCCCTGAGGGCCTCACAGATACGCAGTATTTT. This translates into CASSQAPEGLTDTQYF.

V gene TRBV19 combines with J gene TRBJ1-2; D not resolved. The CDR3 extends over 11 amino acids. Trimming stripped 2 bases from V and 5 bases from J, with 3 bases between. CDR1 is LNHDA, CDR2 SQIVND, per germline (reference sequence). The CDR3 DNA is TGTGCCAGTAGTATACTGTATGGCTACACCTTC. Translated: CASSILYGYTF.

The rearrangement uses TRBV5-1 and TRBJ2-7; 8 bases match TRBD1. CDR3 size: 14 residues. V was clipped by 2 bases and J by 4 bases; unmatched bases: 5. Germline-derived CDR1 and CDR2 are SGHRS and YFSETQ. CDR3 loop: CASSFSQGEYEQYF. CDR3 coding DNA: TGCGCCAGCAGCTTCTCACAGGGGGAGTACGAGCAGTACTTC.

The chain couples TRBV5-1 to TRBJ1-5; the D is unclear. Germline V gene sequence: CDR1 SGHRS, CDR2 YFSETQ. V gave up 0 bases and J gave up 4 bases, with 17 bases separating them. The CDR3 length is 17 residues. The CDR3 reads CASSLVGATIVNQPQHF. The CDR3 nucleotides read TGCGCCAGCAGCTTGGTTGGAGCCACAATAGTTAATCAGCCCCAGCATTTT.

The chain couples TRBV10-2 to TRBJ2-7; D perhaps matches TRBD1 (5 bases). Trimming took 0 bases from V and 7 from J, leaving 13 bases between them. This CDR3 contains 14 residues. Germline V CDR1 and CDR2: WSHSY, SAAADI. CDR3 amino acids: CASSESIGVSEQYF. The CDR3 DNA sequence: TGCGCCAGCAGTGAGTCGATAGGGGTTTCGGAGCAGTACTTC.

This chain uses TRBV5-1 with TRBJ1-1, with D possibly matching TRBD1 (6 bases). Per the germline V gene, CDR1 is SGHRS and CDR2 is YFSETQ. V shed 4 bases and J shed 1 base, with 14 bases lying between them. The CDR3 loop spans 15 amino acids. As DNA, the CDR3 is TGCGCCAGCAGCCTGTGGGACACCGAGAACACTGAAGCTTTCTTT. Its protein product is CASSLWDTENTEAFF.

This chain joins TRBV18 and TRBJ2-5, with 10 bases fitting TRBD2. Germline V gene sequence: CDR1 KGHSH, CDR2 LQKENI. The CDR3 runs 17 residues. V dropped 4 bases and J dropped 1; count of bases not matched to a gene: 9. The CDR3 nucleotides read TGTGCCAGCTCACTAGTCCTAGCGGGGGCCACCCAAGAGACCCAGTACTTC. Translation: CASSLVLAGATQETQYF.

The rearrangement links TRBV4-2 to TRBJ2-7; D might be TRBD2 (5 bases). V dropped 1 base and J dropped 6 bases, with 13 bases sitting between them. The CDR3 consists of 14 residues. CDR1 and CDR2 from the germline V gene are LGHNA and YNFKEQ. The CDR3 protein is CASSQAGRGSEQYF. The CDR3, as DNA: TGTGCCAGCAGCCAAGCCGGTCGGGGAAGCGAGCAGTACTTC.

The CDR3, as DNA: TGTGCCAGCAGCGTACAGGGCAGGGATAATTCACCCCTCCACTTT. This translates into CASSVQGRDNSPLHF. This chain links TRBV9 with TRBJ1-6; D might be TRBD1 (5 bases). CDR1 and CDR2 from the germline V gene are SGDLS and YYNGEE. Trimming left V 1 base short and J 5 bases short, with 10 bases between. The CDR3 runs to 15 residues.

The gene calls are TRBV7-9 and TRBJ2-7; a weak D match, TRBD1 (6 bases). This CDR3 has 14 residues. The V and J ends lost 8 bases and 4 bases respectively, with 18 bases between them. Germline lookup yields CDR1 SEHNR and CDR2 FQNEAQ (reference sequence). The CDR3 DNA reads as TGTGCCAGCGGAGACAGGAGATGGGGGTACGAGCAGTACTTC. This translates into CASGDRRWGYEQYF.

The chain is built from TRBV25-1 and TRBJ2-5, with 7 nucleotides matching TRBD1. This CDR3 is built from 14 residues. With V trimmed by 2 bases and J by 5 bases, 5 bases remained unmatched. Germline V lookup: CDR1 MGHDK, CDR2 SYGVNS. This CDR3 reads CASSERGQGETQYF. In DNA form, the CDR3 reads TGTGCCAGCAGTGAAAGGGGGCAGGGGGAGACCCAGTACTTC. Using reference TRBV25-1 and TRBJ2-5 for the parts outside the CDR3, the full variable domain is EADIYQTPRYLVIGTGKKITLECSQTMGHDKMYWYQQDPGMELHLIHYSYGVNSTEKGDLSSESTVSRIRTEHFPLTLESARPSHTSQYLCASSERGQGETQYFGPGTRLLVL.

The V and J genes are TRBV6-5 and TRBJ2-7, with 8 bases aligning to TRBD1. Germline CDR1 and CDR2: MNHEY and SVGAGI. The V and J ends lost 6 bases and 1 base, in that order; junction bases with no gene match: 5. CDR3 size: 14 residues. CDR3 protein: CASRPGQGSYEQYF. CDR3 in DNA: TGTGCCAGCAGGCCAGGACAGGGATCCTACGAGCAGTACTTC.

The V and J genes are TRBV2 and TRBJ1-4, with D perhaps TRBD1 (5 bases). This CDR3 is built from 13 residues. Deletions cut 11 bases from V and 1 base from J, with 11 bases between. CDR1 SNHLY and CDR2 FYNNEI come from the germline V gene. The CDR3 coding sequence is TGTGCCGCCCGCAGGGAAACTAATGAAAAACTGTTTTTT. Its protein product is CAARRETNEKLFF.

The chain is built from TRBV19 and TRBJ1-4; D gene unclear. CDR1 LNHDA and CDR2 SQIVND come from the germline V gene (reference sequence). The CDR3 covers 15 residues. Trimming cost V 6 bases and J 8 bases, with 19 bases left between them. The CDR3 DNA follows: TGTGCCAGTAGGCCCCTAGAGGCCCCCAGAGAAAAACTGTTTTTT. Protein product: CASRPLEAPREKLFF.

The chain uses TRBV7-8 and TRBJ1-2, with TRBD1 matching over 9 bases. V was pared by 4 bases and J by 7 bases, with 10 bases of the junction left unmatched. This CDR3 region has 15 residues. The germline gives CDR1 SGHVS, CDR2 FQNEAQ. The CDR3: CASSYRDRVDGGYTF. CDR3 nucleotides: TGTGCCAGCAGCTACCGGGACAGGGTGGATGGTGGCTACACCTTC.

This sequence joins TRBV9 and TRBJ1-4, with D maybe TRBD1 (6 bases). Germline V gene sequence: CDR1 SGDLS, CDR2 YYNGEE. With 4 bases removed from V and 3 bases from J, the gap between germline ends came to 10 bases. The CDR3 covers 14 residues. CDR3 residues: CASSLDSPNEKLFF. CDR3 DNA sequence: TGTGCCAGCAGCCTGGACAGCCCTAATGAAAAACTGTTTTTT.

The J gene is TRBJ2-7, the V gene TRBV7-6; 7 positions match TRBD1. Trimming removed 5 bases from V and 2 bases from J; junction bases left unmatched: 6. Germline CDR1 SGHVS, CDR2 FNYEAQ. The CDR3 sequence is 14 residues long. CDR3 nucleotides: TGTGCCAGCAGCCCTCGGGACAGCGCCTACGAGCAGTACTTC. Protein sequence: CASSPRDSAYEQYF.

The rearrangement links TRBV6-1 to TRBJ1-2; 10 nucleotides align to TRBD1. V dropped 6 bases and J dropped 4; count of bases not matched to a gene: 5. The V gene's germline CDR1 is MNHNS and CDR2 SASEGT. The length of the CDR3 is 14 residues. In DNA form, the CDR3 reads TGTGCCAGCAGCCAGACAGGGGGCGTCTATGGCTACACCTTC. Translated: CASSQTGGVYGYTF.

The chain recombines TRBV6-6 with TRBJ2-7; 9 nucleotides match TRBD2. Trimming took 5 bases from V and 4 from J; bases not matched to a gene: 9. Germline CDR1 MNHNY, CDR2 SVGAGI (reference sequence). This CDR3 has 15 amino acids. The CDR3 DNA sequence: TGTGCCAGCAGTATACGGACTAGCGTTGAATACGAGCAGTACTTC. Amino acids: CASSIRTSVEYEQYF.